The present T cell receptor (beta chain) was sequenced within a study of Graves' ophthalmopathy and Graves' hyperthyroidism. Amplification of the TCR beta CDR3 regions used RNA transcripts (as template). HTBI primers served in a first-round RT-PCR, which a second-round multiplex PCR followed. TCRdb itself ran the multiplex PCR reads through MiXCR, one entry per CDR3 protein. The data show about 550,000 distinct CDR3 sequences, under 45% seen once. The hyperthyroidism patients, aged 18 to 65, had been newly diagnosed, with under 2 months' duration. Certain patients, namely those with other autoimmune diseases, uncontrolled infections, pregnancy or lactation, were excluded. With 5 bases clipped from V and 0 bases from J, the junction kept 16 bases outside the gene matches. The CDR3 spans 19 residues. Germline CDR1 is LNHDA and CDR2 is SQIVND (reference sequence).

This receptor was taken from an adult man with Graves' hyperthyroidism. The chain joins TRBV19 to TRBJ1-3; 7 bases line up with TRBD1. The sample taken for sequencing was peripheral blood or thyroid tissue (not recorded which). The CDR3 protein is CASSGLGTELFFSGNTIYF. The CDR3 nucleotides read TGTGCCAGTAGTGGCCTCGGGACAGAACTCTTTTTCTCTGGAAACACCATATATTTT.